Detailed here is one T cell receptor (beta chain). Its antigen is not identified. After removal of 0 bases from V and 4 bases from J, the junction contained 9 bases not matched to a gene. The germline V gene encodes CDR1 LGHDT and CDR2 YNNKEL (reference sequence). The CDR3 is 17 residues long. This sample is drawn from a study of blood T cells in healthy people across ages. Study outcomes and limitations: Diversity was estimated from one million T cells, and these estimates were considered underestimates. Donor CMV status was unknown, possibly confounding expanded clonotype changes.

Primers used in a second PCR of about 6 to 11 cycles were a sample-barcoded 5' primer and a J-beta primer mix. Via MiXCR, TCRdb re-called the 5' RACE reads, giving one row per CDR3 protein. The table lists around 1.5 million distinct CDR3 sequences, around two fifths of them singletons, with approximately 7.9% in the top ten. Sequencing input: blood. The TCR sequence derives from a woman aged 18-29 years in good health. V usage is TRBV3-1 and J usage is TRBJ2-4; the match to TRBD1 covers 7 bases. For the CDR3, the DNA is TGTGCCAGCAGCCAAGAAGGGGCCGGGACAGCGAAAAACATTCAGTACTTC. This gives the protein CASSQEGAGTAKNIQYF.